These 2 T cell receptor beta chains originate from one sample sequenced in a study of blood T cell repertoires in COVID-19 (dated by TCRdb to about 2020). The library came from the immunoSEQ multiplex PCR assay. TCRdb limited this immuneACCESS table to in-frame rearrangements with V and J called. A share of clones is missing; checked studies link under half to unresolved V genes, and the rest is unexplained. The sample table lists hundreds of thousands of clones, 86% of them with a count of one. The ten largest clones take up about 4.5% of the sample. The sample was peripheral blood. Source of these receptors: a middle-aged man with acute or convalescent COVID-19.

This chain connects TRBV6-5 to TRBJ1-2; 7 nucleotides align to TRBD1. The V segment lost 6 bases and the J segment 2 bases; nucleotides outside the gene matches: 3. CDR3 length: 13 amino acids. CDR1 is MNHEY and CDR2 is SVGAGI in the germline V gene. The CDR3 region is CASRTGLNYGYTF. The CDR3 DNA reads TGTGCCAGCAGGACAGGGTTAAACTATGGCTACACCTTC.

This clone occurred once. The CDR3 spells CASSPRTGQQPQHF. CDR3 DNA sequence: TGCGCCAGCAGCCCCCGGACAGGGCAACAGCCCCAGCATTTT. The V gene is TRBV4-1, the J gene TRBJ1-5; 8 nucleotides line up with TRBD1. V lost 4 bases to trimming and J lost 7 bases; unmatched junction nucleotides: 6. Germline V lookup: CDR1 MGHRA, CDR2 YSYEKL. This CDR3 has 14 amino acids.